The 19 T cell receptor beta chains below come from one sample, sequenced in a study of Ad26.COV2.S vaccination and SARS-CoV-2 variants. Noted treatment: around 19 received Ad26.COV2.S at low or high dose, single or two shots; about 5 received placebo; per-sample allocation not given. Samples came from day 63 after the first vaccine or placebo injection. The protocol was immunoSEQ multiplex PCR, while the TCRdb copy is restricted to in-frame clones and leaves out a portion. This table has about 350,000 clones, roughly nine tenths appearing once. The source was peripheral blood, collected in a trial of Ad26.COV2.S vaccine versus placebo. These receptors all come from a person between 18 and 59 years old who received the Ad26.COV2.S COVID-19 vaccine or a placebo.

This sequence joins TRBV5-6 and TRBJ2-6; D is perhaps TRBD1 or TRBD2 (5 bases each). Trimming stripped 7 bases from V and 0 bases from J, with 20 bases between. CDR3 length: 18 residues. Germline values: CDR1 SGHDT, CDR2 YYEEEE. DNA for the CDR3: TGTGCCAGCCACCAAACCGGGACCTATAGCTCTGGGGCCAACGTCCTGACTTTC. Translated, it gives CASHQTGTYSSGANVLTF.

The chain couples TRBV7-9 to TRBJ2-1; no reliable D call. Germline V gene sequence: CDR1 SEHNR, CDR2 FQNEAQ (reference sequence). This CDR3 has 12 amino acids. The V end lost 7 bases, the J end lost 8 bases, and 12 bases lay between the germline ends. CDR3 DNA sequence: TGTGCCAGCACCTCTAAGTACTATGAGCAGTTCTTC. This translates into CASTSKYYEQFF. Combining the CDR3 with reference TRBV7-9 and TRBJ2-1 gives the whole variable domain DTGVSQNPRHKITKRGQNVTFRCDPISEHNRLYWYRQTLGQGPEFLTYFQNEAQLEKSRLLSDRFSAERPKGSFSTLEIQRTEQGDSAMYLCASTSKYYEQFFGPGTRLTVL.

The sample holds a few counts of this clone. V usage is TRBV2 and J usage is TRBJ1-5; no reliable D call. Trimming stripped 5 bases from V and 1 base from J, with 12 bases between. Germline assignment: CDR1 SNHLY and CDR2 FYNNEI. This CDR3 is 15 amino acids long. The chain's CDR3 is CASSIHLRSNQPQHF. In DNA, the CDR3 is TGTGCCAGCAGTATACACCTCAGGAGCAATCAGCCCCAGCATTTT. The variable domain in full, completed from reference TRBV2 and TRBJ1-5, reads EPEVTQTPSHQVTQMGQEVILRCVPISNHLYFYWYRQILGQKVEFLVSFYNNEISEKSEIFDDQFSVERPDGSNFTLKIRSTKLEDSAMYFCASSIHLRSNQPQHFGDGTRLSIL.

This sequence joins TRBV29-1 and TRBJ1-2; D is unclear. This CDR3 has 11 amino acids. Germline-derived CDR1 and CDR2 are SQVTM and ANQGSEA. CDR3 loop: CSSSASDGYTF. The CDR3, as DNA: TGCAGTTCATCCGCATCGGATGGCTACACCTTC. The full variable domain, with the rest looked up from reference TRBV29-1 and TRBJ1-2, is SAVISQKPSRDICQRGTSLTIQCQVDSQVTMMFWYRQQPGQSLTLIATANQGSEATYESGFVIDKFPISRPNLTFSTLTVSNMSPEDSSIYLCSSSASDGYTFGSGTRLTVV.

This sequence joins TRBV6-2 or TRBV6-3 and TRBJ2-3; 9 bases are a match to TRBD2. Germline CDR1 is MNHEY and CDR2 is SVGEGT. The CDR3 consists of 14 residues. With V trimmed by 6 bases and J by 5 bases, 6 bases remained unmatched. The CDR3 protein is CASSHGLAKDTQYF. The DNA for the CDR3 is TGTGCCAGCAGCCACGGACTAGCGAAAGATACGCAGTATTTT.

This chain joins TRBV18 and TRBJ2-2, with 8 nucleotides matching TRBD1. Unmatched junction bases numbered 3, after V lost 2 bases and J lost 4 bases. The CDR3 is made up of 15 amino acids. CDR1 and CDR2 from the germline V gene are KGHSH and LQKENI. In nucleotides, the CDR3 is TGTGCCAGCTCACCAGGACAGGGTCTCACCGGGGAGCTGTTTTTT. As protein: CASSPGQGLTGELFF.

The chain links TRBV9 to TRBJ1-3, with a possible D match to TRBD1 (5 bases). The V end lost 0 bases, the J end lost 2 bases, and 9 bases lay between the germline ends. CDR1 is SGDLS and CDR2 is YYNGEE in the germline V gene. This CDR3 has 15 amino acids. The CDR3 DNA reads as TGTGCCAGCAGCGTAGAGCTGGGACCTGGAAACACCATATATTTT. Protein: CASSVELGPGNTIYF.

The V gene is TRBV7-2, the J gene TRBJ1-4; D gene unclear. V was shortened by 0 bases and J by 0 bases, with 5 bases between the two germline ends. The CDR3 spans 15 residues. The germline V gene has CDR1 SGHTA and CDR2 FQGNSA. CDR3 sequence: CASSLAGTTNEKLFF. CDR3 coding DNA: TGTGCCAGCAGCTTAGCCGGTACAACTAATGAAAAACTGTTTTTT. The full variable domain, its missing parts supplied by reference TRBV7-2 and TRBJ1-4, is GAGVSQSPSNKVTEKGKDVELRCDPISGHTALYWYRQSLGQGLEFLIYFQGNSAPDKSGLPSDRFSAERTGGSVSTLTIQRTQQEDSAVYLCASSLAGTTNEKLFFGSGTQLSVL.

V gene TRBV12-5 combines with J gene TRBJ2-6; D call uncertain. V lost 7 bases, J lost 2 bases, and 6 bases lay in between. Germline loops: CDR1 LGHNT, CDR2 FRNRAP. This CDR3 contains 13 residues. Written as DNA, the CDR3 is TGTGCTAGTGACCGGGCTGGGGCCAACGTCCTGACTTTC. Translating it yields CASDRAGANVLTF. The full variable domain, its missing parts supplied by reference TRBV12-5 and TRBJ2-6, is DARVTQTPRHKVTEMGQEVTMRCQPILGHNTVFWYRQTMMQGLELLAYFRNRAPLDDSGMPKDRFSAEMPDATLATLKIQPSEPRDSAVYFCASDRAGANVLTFGAGSRLTVL.

The CDR3 nucleotides read TGTGCCAGCAGTTCCGTCCAGGGTTTAGCCAAAAACATTCAGTACTTC. It yields the protein CASSSVQGLAKNIQYF. This sequence joins TRBV6-5 and TRBJ2-4; perhaps TRBD1 as D (5 bases). V lost 4 bases and J lost 0, with 13 bases in between. Germline V lookup: CDR1 MNHEY, CDR2 SVGAGI. The CDR3 length is 16 residues.

The chain combines TRBV28 with TRBJ1-5; tentatively, D is TRBD1 (6 bases). The V and J ends lost 6 bases and 13 bases respectively, with 16 bases between them. The CDR3 length is 12 residues. Per germline, CDR1 MDHEN and CDR2 SYDVKM. CDR3 in DNA: TGTGCCAGCAGCCCCTCGGGGGCTCCTCAGCATTTT. Translation: CASSPSGAPQHF.

The rearrangement uses TRBV4-3 and TRBJ1-4; D is perhaps TRBD1 (6 bases). The V end lost 4 bases, the J end lost 7 bases, and 16 bases lay between the germline ends. This CDR3 has 15 residues. In germline, CDR1 is LGHNA, CDR2 YSLEER. The CDR3 here is CASSPPARGGEKLFF. CDR3 nucleotides: TGCGCCAGCAGCCCCCCCGCTAGGGGGGGTGAAAAACTGTTTTTT.

This chain links TRBV30 with TRBJ1-6; the match to TRBD1 covers 7 bases. Germline values: CDR1 GTSNPN, CDR2 SVGIG (reference sequence). V lost 0 bases to trimming and J lost 6 bases; unmatched junction nucleotides: 5. This CDR3 spans 15 amino acids. For the CDR3, the DNA is TGTGCCTGGAGTGTACAATCAGGGGGTAATTCACCCCTCCACTTT. This sequence encodes CAWSVQSGGNSPLHF.

The genes are TRBV9 and TRBJ2-2; D might be TRBD2 (6 bases). Germline CDR1 and CDR2: SGDLS and YYNGEE. V lost 0 bases and J lost 3, with 15 bases in between. The CDR3 runs to 17 residues. The CDR3 sequence is CASSVASRGGDTGELFF. As DNA, the CDR3 is TGTGCCAGCAGCGTAGCCTCCCGGGGAGGCGACACCGGGGAGCTGTTTTTT.

The chain combines TRBV27 with TRBJ2-3, with 10 bases that match TRBD1. Germline assignment: CDR1 MNHEY and CDR2 SMNVEV (reference sequence). The junction had 2 bases not matched to a gene; V was cut back by 1 base and J by 4 bases. This CDR3 region has 15 residues. CDR3 protein: CASSLWGQGPDTQYF. CDR3 bases: TGTGCCAGCAGTTTATGGGGACAGGGGCCAGATACGCAGTATTTT.

The rearrangement uses TRBV5-4 and TRBJ1-1, with a tentative D call TRBD1 (5 bases). Germline V gives CDR1 SGHNT, CDR2 YYREEE (reference sequence). The CDR3 runs 13 residues. The V end lost 0 bases, the J end lost 10 bases, and 13 bases lay between the germline ends. CDR3 in DNA: TGTGCCAGCAGCTTGGGACAGTCCCAAGGAGCTTTCTTT. This gives the protein CASSLGQSQGAFF.

Of note for this clone: The same CDR3 arises from other DNA sequences in this sample as well. J is TRBJ2-2 and V is TRBV19; TRBD2 agrees at 14 bases. The CDR3 contains 14 residues. The trim removed 9 bases at V and 8 bases at J, leaving 5 bases unmatched. Germline V gives CDR1 LNHDA, CDR2 SQIVND (reference sequence). The CDR3 DNA is TGTGCCAGCCGGACTAGCGGGGGGACTGGGGAGCTGTTTTTT. As protein: CASRTSGGTGELFF.

V usage is TRBV5-4 and J usage is TRBJ2-2, with D maybe TRBD2 (6 bases). The CDR3 loop spans 16 amino acids. Trimming removed 0 bases at V and 5 bases at J, with 14 bases between. In germline, CDR1 is SGHNT, CDR2 YYREEE (reference sequence). In DNA form, the CDR3 reads TGTGCCAGCAGCTTGGCCGGCTCGGAGGGGACCGGGGAGCTGTTTTTT. As protein: CASSLAGSEGTGELFF.

The genes are TRBV5-4 and TRBJ2-2; either TRBD1 or TRBD2 may supply D (6 bases each). The germline V gene has CDR1 SGHNT and CDR2 YYREEE (reference sequence). CDR3 length equals 18 residues. V shed 4 bases and J shed 6 bases, with 25 bases lying between them. CDR3 amino acids: CASSRPPTGALRAGELFF. In DNA, the CDR3 is TGTGCCAGCAGCCGACCCCCAACGGGGGCCCTTAGGGCCGGGGAGCTGTTTTTT.